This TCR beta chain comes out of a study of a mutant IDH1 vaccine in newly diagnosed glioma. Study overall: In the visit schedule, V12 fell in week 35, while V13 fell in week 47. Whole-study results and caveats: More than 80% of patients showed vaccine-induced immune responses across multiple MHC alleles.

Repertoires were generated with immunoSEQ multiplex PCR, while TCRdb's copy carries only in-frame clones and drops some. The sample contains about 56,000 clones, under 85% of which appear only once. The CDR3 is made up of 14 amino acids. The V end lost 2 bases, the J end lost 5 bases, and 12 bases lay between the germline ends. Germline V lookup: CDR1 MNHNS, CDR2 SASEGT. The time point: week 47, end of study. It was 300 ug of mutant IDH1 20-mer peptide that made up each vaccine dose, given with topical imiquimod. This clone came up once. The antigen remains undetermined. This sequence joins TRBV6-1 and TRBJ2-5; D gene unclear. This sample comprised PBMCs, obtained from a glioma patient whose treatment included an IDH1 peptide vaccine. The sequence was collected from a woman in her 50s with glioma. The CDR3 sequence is CASSESTGWETQYF. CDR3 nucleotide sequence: TGTGCCAGCAGTGAATCTACGGGCTGGGAGACCCAGTACTTC.